This entry is about one T cell receptor (beta chain). Its antigen remains unknown. Germline CDR1 reads MDHEN; CDR2 reads SYDVKM. V gave up 6 bases and J gave up 13 bases, with 15 bases separating them. The CDR3 loop spans 11 amino acids. cDNA prepared by RNA extraction and subsequent reverse transcription served as the template for sequencing. Clones were read by immunoSEQ multiplex PCR, and TCRdb kept only the in-frame ones, dropping some. The sample lists some 180,000 clones; roughly 60% were seen once. These data belong to a study of CD8+ T cells in alopecia areata. Turning to the study itself: Administration of oral tofacitinib to treated patients was at 5 to 10 mg twice daily.

Study-level points and caveats: Normal scalp had lower clonality than lesional scalp, with alopecia totalis/universalis lesions showing this most strongly.

Sequenced here: CD4+ T cells sorted from blood, sampled at week 0. The receptor comes from a human donor with alopecia areata. This rearrangement joins TRBV28 to TRBJ1-1, with D tentatively TRBD1 (5 bases). CDR3 loop: CASSPGAHLFF. Written as DNA, the CDR3 is TGTGCCAGCAGCCCCGGGGCACACCTTTTCTTT.